These 25 T cell receptor beta chains were sequenced from one sample in a study of T cell responses to AZD1222 COVID-19 vaccine. Sequencing was performed with immunoSEQ multiplex PCR; in TCRdb, only in-frame clones are kept and a portion is missing. The sample has 200,000 or so clones, 85% to 90% seen once. Sequenced material: peripheral blood, taken on day 0 of AZD1222 vaccination. The receptors here all came from an adult in good health.

The chain recombines TRBV29-1 with TRBJ2-1; tentatively, D is TRBD2 (6 bases). Germline V gene lookup returns CDR1 SQVTM and CDR2 ANQGSEA. V gave up 7 bases and J gave up 5 bases, with 15 bases separating them. The CDR3 is 13 amino acids. For the CDR3, the DNA is TGCAGCGCCTGGGACTGGGGAGACAATGAGCAGTTCTTC. The encoded protein is CSAWDWGDNEQFF.

V usage is TRBV5-6 and J usage is TRBJ1-2; possibly TRBD1 for D (6 bases). The length of the CDR3 is 14 residues. Germline V CDR1 and CDR2: SGHDT, YYEEEE. V was clipped by 0 bases and J by 4 bases, with 10 bases between them. CDR3 loop: CASSLELGGYGYTF. For the CDR3, the DNA is TGTGCCAGCAGCTTGGAGTTAGGGGGCTATGGCTACACCTTC.

The chain links TRBV15 to TRBJ1-2; TRBD1 is a possible D gene (6 bases). V shed 3 bases and J shed 5 bases, with 13 bases lying between them. Germline CDR1 LNHNV, CDR2 YYDKDF (reference sequence). The CDR3 is 14 amino acids. The CDR3 here is CATSSIQGGYGYTF. The CDR3 DNA is TGTGCCACCAGCAGCATACAGGGAGGGTATGGCTACACCTTC.

V usage is TRBV5-4 and J usage is TRBJ1-6; 8 bases align to TRBD1. The V gene end was trimmed by 4 bases and the J gene end by 7 bases; junction bases not matched to a gene: 1. Germline lookup yields CDR1 SGHNT and CDR2 YYREEE (reference sequence). The CDR3 length is 13 residues. Written as DNA, the CDR3 is TGTGCCAGCAGCCGGGACAGGAATTCACCCCTCCACTTT. Its protein product is CASSRDRNSPLHF.

This rearrangement joins TRBV21-1 to TRBJ2-7. TRBV21-1 is assigned pseudogene status. This CDR3 is 12 amino acids long. CDR3 in DNA: TGTGCCAGTGTTGGCGCCTCCTACGAGCAGTACTTC. Protein product: CASVGASYEQYF.

V usage is TRBV2 and J usage is TRBJ2-5; 9 nucleotides agree with TRBD2. The CDR3 runs to 15 residues. Germline-derived CDR1 and CDR2 are SNHLY and FYNNEI. Trimming cost V 6 bases and J 5 bases; bases outside gene matches: 10. CDR3 region: CASSTRLAVGETQYF. The CDR3 region has the DNA TGTGCCAGCAGCACGAGACTAGCGGTGGGGGAGACCCAGTACTTC.

The CDR3 region has the DNA TGTGCCAGCAGTCTGGATCCGGGACAGGGGTCGCAGCCCCAGCATTTT. Its translation is CASSLDPGQGSQPQHF. This chain links TRBV28 with TRBJ1-5; 10 bases align to TRBD1. The CDR3 is 16 amino acids. The V segment lost 5 bases and the J segment 7 bases; nucleotides outside the gene matches: 11. CDR1 and CDR2 from the germline V gene are MDHEN and SYDVKM.

The chain couples TRBV11-3 to TRBJ2-1, with 11 bases that match TRBD2. The CDR3 runs 18 residues. Germline CDR1 reads SGHNT; CDR2 reads YENEEA. The ends lost 1 base at V and 10 bases at J; junction bases unmatched: 15. The chain's CDR3 is CASSLAAGIGTSGGEQFF. As DNA, the CDR3 is TGTGCCAGCAGCTTAGCGGCTGGAATCGGGACTAGCGGTGGGGAGCAGTTCTTC.

This rearrangement joins TRBV14 to TRBJ1-6; D gene unclear. In germline, CDR1 is SGHDN, CDR2 FVKESK. The CDR3 consists of 15 residues. Trimming shortened V by 2 bases and J by 6 bases, and 11 bases separated the two germline ends. Written as DNA, the CDR3 is TGTGCCAGCAGCCAATCCTCTGGGCGTAATTCACCCCTCCACTTT. Translated, it gives CASSQSSGRNSPLHF.

This chain joins TRBV10-1 and TRBJ2-2; D ambiguous. V shed 2 bases and J shed 5 bases, with 15 bases lying between them. Germline V gene data show CDR1 as WNHNN and CDR2 as SYGVQD (reference sequence). This CDR3 spans 16 amino acids. The CDR3 is CASSEKVGRRTGELFF. The CDR3, as DNA: TGCGCCAGCAGTGAGAAGGTCGGACGGCGGACCGGGGAGCTGTTTTTT.

The chain links TRBV21-1 to TRBJ2-1; the D call of TRBD2 is as the table states it, not checked on the DNA. TRBV21-1 is flagged as a pseudogene. CDR3 length: 15 residues. The CDR3 region has the DNA TGTGCCAGCACCGTAACTAGGCGGGAGTCCCATGAGCAGTTCTTC. The encoded protein is CASTVTRRESHEQFF.

The J gene is TRBJ2-7, the V gene TRBV24-1; TRBD2 matches at 8 bases. Trimming cost V 5 bases and J 6 bases; bases outside gene matches: 5. This CDR3 has 13 amino acids. Germline loops: CDR1 KGHDR, CDR2 SFDVKD. CDR3 nucleotides: TGTGCCACCAGTGCCGGGAGGGATCTCGAGCAGTACTTC. Its translation: CATSAGRDLEQYF.

This clone was counted a single time. The chain has TRBV5-1 and TRBJ1-3; unclear D gene. With 2 bases removed from V and 0 bases from J, the gap between germline ends came to 9 bases. The CDR3 has 15 amino acids. The germline V gene has CDR1 SGHRS and CDR2 YFSETQ. The CDR3 loop is CASSFGPGSGNTIYF. The DNA of the CDR3 is TGCGCCAGCAGCTTCGGGCCTGGCTCTGGAAACACCATATATTTT.

This chain connects TRBV5-1 to TRBJ2-2, with D perhaps matching TRBD1 (5 bases). This CDR3 region has 13 residues. Germline V CDR1 and CDR2: SGHRS, YFSETQ. V gave up 2 bases and J gave up 6 bases, with 8 bases separating them. The CDR3 sequence: CASSLQVAGELFF. CDR3 DNA sequence: TGCGCCAGCAGCTTACAGGTTGCCGGGGAGCTGTTTTTT.

CDR3: CASSLALGQETQYF. CDR3 nucleotide sequence: TGCGCCAGCAGCTTGGCCTTAGGACAAGAGACCCAGTACTTC. J is TRBJ2-5 and V is TRBV5-1; no reliable D call. The germline CDR1 and CDR2 sequences are SGHRS and YFSETQ. The CDR3 covers 14 residues. V lost 0 bases, J lost 2 bases, and 8 bases lay in between.

The V call is TRBV18, the J call TRBJ1-2; D is possibly TRBD1 (6 bases). There are 16 residues in the CDR3. The ends were cut back, 3 bases at V and 6 bases at J, with 20 bases in the middle. Germline assignment: CDR1 KGHSH and CDR2 LQKENI. The CDR3 is CASSPAPDRLLDGYTF. CDR3 nucleotide sequence: TGTGCCAGCTCACCCGCCCCAGACAGGTTGTTGGATGGCTACACCTTC.

V usage is TRBV6-5 and J usage is TRBJ2-7; 9 bases line up with TRBD1. J was trimmed by 2 bases and V by 4 bases; bases with no gene match: 6. The CDR3 has 15 residues. CDR1 is MNHEY and CDR2 is SVGAGI in the germline V gene. The CDR3, as DNA: TGTGCCAGCAGTTGGACAGGGGAGGTGACCTACGAGCAGTACTTC. Translated, it gives CASSWTGEVTYEQYF.

The genes are TRBV4-2 and TRBJ2-1; 12 bases agree with TRBD2. Germline CDR1 reads LGHNA; CDR2 reads YNFKEQ. The CDR3 is made up of 16 amino acids. Trimming at V came to 6 bases and at J to 14 bases, leaving 17 bases not matched to a gene. The CDR3: CASRRDPGTSGSGEFF. CDR3 in DNA: TGTGCCAGCAGAAGAGACCCCGGGACTAGCGGGTCAGGGGAGTTCTTC.

The rearrangement uses TRBV7-9 and TRBJ1-2; D call uncertain. In germline, CDR1 is SEHNR, CDR2 FQNEAQ (reference sequence). The CDR3 is made up of 12 amino acids. V was trimmed by 0 bases and J by 6 bases, leaving 5 bases between them. In DNA form, the CDR3 reads TGTGCCAGCAGCTTAGCGGAGGATGGCTACACCTTC. Residues: CASSLAEDGYTF.

The gene calls are TRBV2 and TRBJ1-4; D is unclear. The CDR3 has 10 amino acids. Trimming took off 10 bases at V and 8 bases at J, with 8 bases between the two ends. The germline gives CDR1 SNHLY, CDR2 FYNNEI. CDR3 protein: CATWAEKLFF. The CDR3 DNA is TGTGCCACCTGGGCCGAAAAACTGTTTTTT.

This sequence joins TRBV18 and TRBJ2-2; D gene ambiguous. This CDR3 region has 16 residues. CDR1 is KGHSH, CDR2 LQKENI, per germline. The V gene lost 1 base and the J gene lost 4 bases, with 13 bases spanning the gap. The CDR3 reads CASSPRVPEVTGELFF. The CDR3 DNA sequence: TGTGCCAGCTCACCACGGGTCCCCGAGGTCACCGGGGAGCTGTTTTTT.

The V gene is TRBV2, the J gene TRBJ1-5; perhaps TRBD1 as D (6 bases). Trimming took off 6 bases at V and 2 bases at J, with 14 bases between the two ends. The CDR3 spans 15 residues. The germline V gene encodes CDR1 SNHLY and CDR2 FYNNEI. The CDR3 DNA is TGTGCCAGCAGACAGGGCGTAGGCGGCAATCAGCCCCAGCATTTT. Amino acids: CASRQGVGGNQPQHF.

The count of this clone is one. The V call is TRBV28, the J call TRBJ2-3; D possibly uses TRBD1 or TRBD2 (7 bases each). The germline V gene has CDR1 MDHEN and CDR2 SYDVKM. This CDR3 region has 15 residues. V lost 6 bases and J 1 base, leaving 14 bases between the germline ends. Here the CDR3 reads CASSSGGVGTDTQYF. DNA of the CDR3: TGTGCCAGCAGCTCAGGGGGGGTTGGCACAGATACGCAGTATTTT.

This clone turned up a few times. The chain combines TRBV7-6 with TRBJ2-7, with D perhaps matching TRBD1 (5 bases). V was pared by 0 bases and J by 7 bases, with 13 bases between. Germline CDR1 and CDR2: SGHVS and FNYEAQ. There are 14 residues in the CDR3. This CDR3 is CASSLAEPKGEQYF. CDR3 bases: TGTGCCAGCAGCTTAGCGGAACCTAAGGGGGAGCAGTACTTC.

This sequence joins TRBV28 and TRBJ2-1, with 15 bases that match TRBD2. V lost 2 bases and J lost 14; bases outside the gene matches: 7. The CDR3 has 15 residues. Germline assignment: CDR1 MDHEN and CDR2 SYDVKM. The CDR3 sequence: CASSLRGLAGGEEFF. CDR3 coding DNA: TGTGCCAGCAGTTTACGGGGACTAGCGGGGGGCGAGGAGTTCTTC. The full variable domain, rest sourced from reference TRBV28 and TRBJ2-1, is DVKVTQSSRYLVKRTGEKVFLECVQDMDHENMFWYRQDPGLGLRLIYFSYDVKMKEKGDIPEGYSVSREKKERFSLILESASTNQTSMYLCASSLRGLAGGEEFFGPGTRLTVL.